A selection of T cell receptor beta chains follows, all from one sample in a study of Graves' ophthalmopathy and Graves' hyperthyroidism. MiXCR was run by TCRdb on the multiplex PCR reads, yielding one entry per CDR3 protein. The sample includes 650,000 to 800,000 distinct CDR3 sequences, roughly two fifths of them seen just once. The sequencing sample was made of peripheral blood. These receptors originate from an adult man with Graves' ophthalmopathy. The CDR3 runs from the conserved cysteine through the conserved F or W.

V | CDR3
TRBV4-2 | CASSQPTGRMFYGYTF
TRBV15 | CATSSGQGSYGYTF
TRBV10-3 | CAIRGVSTEAFF
TRBV6-5 | CASSYSGGFNQPQHF
TRBV25-1 | CASSVQSSYEQYF
TRBV29-1 | CSAAGQGKAFF
TRBV19 | CASSIYWLAGGSEQFF
TRBV9 | CASSVGSEPYEQYF
TRBV19 | CASSARTGNGYTF
TRBV20-1 | CSASWEGEQYF
TRBV19 | CASRYAGLNQPQHF
TRBV7-6 | CASLAGAGANVLTF
TRBV7-8 | CASSSGQFGELFF
TRBV6-6 | CASSYSPGGAWEKLFF
TRBV24-1 | CATSGGEQGEKLFF
TRBV24-1 | CATNPGTGRCQPQHF
TRBV7-9 | CASSFIGGARETQYF
TRBV19 | CASSMRGQGNSPLHF
TRBV6-5 | CASTSKGYSYNSPLHF
TRBV7-8 | CASRTQGPNYGYTF
TRBV20-1 | CSARDTREFGPLHF
TRBV5-5 | CASSIGSTTNEKLFF
TRBV25-1 | CASTSEAGANVLTF